The subject of this entry is one T cell receptor beta chain. V was pared by 4 bases and J by 3 bases, with 3 bases of the junction left unmatched. Germline lookup yields CDR1 SGHRS and CDR2 YFSETQ. The CDR3 length is 14 residues. These data belong to a study of technical replicates of blood from a handful of donors. The table came from immunoSEQ multiplex PCR; TCRdb's copy has only in-frame clones and leaves some out. The sample records around 100,000 clones, about 96% being singletons. This sequence was found in a human donor in good health. The chain couples TRBV5-1 to TRBJ2-3, with TRBD1 identical over 9 bases. Sample: T cells isolated from PBMCs. CDR3 residues: CASSAGQGTDTQYF. For the CDR3, the DNA is TGCGCCAGCAGCGCAGGACAGGGGACAGATACGCAGTATTTT.